This TCR beta chain was recovered during a study of neurological immune-mediated disorders. The authors made cDNA by 5'RACE with 10-nucleotide random UMIs. TCRdb re-called the 5' RACE reads with MiXCR, one entry per CDR3 protein. Of about 99,000 distinct CDR3 sequences listed, 11% are singletons. The CDR3 length is 11 residues. Per the germline V gene, CDR1 is MNHNY and CDR2 is SVGAGI (reference sequence). The V end was cut by 6 bases, the J end by 4 bases, with 6 bases between. The time point: longitudinal time-point 3. Unsorted libraries were generated from 2 million PBMCs. These cells had been stored in RNAlater at -80 C. Study findings and constraints: The level of TCR clonal expansion was highest in patients with HTLV-1-associated myelopathy and lowest in multiple sclerosis, where it fell below the level seen in healthy controls.

This clonotype showed up many times. Its specificity is unknown. The sample taken for sequencing was PBMCs. This sequence joins TRBV6-6 and TRBJ1-2; D is uncertain. This TCR was recovered from a female donor with HTLV-1-associated myelopathy (HAM/TSP). The CDR3 DNA reads TGTGCCAGCAGCCCAGTCTATGGCTACACCTTC. Residues: CASSPVYGYTF.